This T cell receptor (beta chain) originates from a study of OX40 agonist ivuxolimab in advanced cancers. As for the study in general: Every 2 weeks, ivuxolimab was infused into the patients intravenously at between 0.01 and 10 mg/kg.

The study's findings and limits: At 0.1 to 3.0 mg/kg and by week 6, clonal expansion occurred in CD4+ and CD8+ blood T cells. No antigen was identified for the clonally expanded peripheral T cells.

Sequencing used immunoSEQ multiplex PCR; TCRdb keeps in-frame clones, though not all of them. The sample includes around 80,000 clones, 86% seen only once; the top ten take 0.99%. From germline, CDR1 is SGHRS and CDR2 YFSETQ. The CDR3 sequence is 14 residues long. Trimming shortened V by 5 bases and J by 0 bases, and 9 bases separated the two germline ends. A remark on this clone: No antigen is known for it.

The sequence derives from an adult with an advanced solid tumor such as melanoma, head and neck, liver or kidney cancer. The specimen comprised CD4+ or CD8+ T cells sorted from blood, sampled in a trial of the OX40 agonist ivuxolimab. The V gene is TRBV5-1, the J gene TRBJ1-3; D is possibly TRBD1 (5 bases). The DNA for the CDR3 is TGCGCCAGCAGTGGGGCCAACTCTGGAAACACCATATATTTT. Protein product: CASSGANSGNTIYF.